These 28 T cell receptor beta chains share one sample of origin, sequenced in a study of blood T cell repertoires in COVID-19. The repertoire was sequenced with immunoSEQ multiplex PCR; TCRdb's copy has only in-frame clones and lacks some. Among fewer than 120,000 clones listed, around 68% were seen once. Input material: peripheral blood. The source of these receptors is a woman in her sixties or seventies with acute or convalescent COVID-19.

This clone was observed once. The chain has TRBV10-2 and TRBJ2-2; D may be TRBD1 (6 bases). Germline CDR1 reads WSHSY; CDR2 reads SAAADI. The ends were cut back, 6 bases at V and 6 bases at J, with 14 bases in the middle. The CDR3 spans 14 residues. The DNA of the CDR3 is TGCGCCAGCAGGTCAGGGGCATGGTCCGGGGAGCTGTTTTTT. Translated: CASRSGAWSGELFF.

The chain has TRBV5-1 and TRBJ1-6; 7 bases match TRBD1. Germline assignment: CDR1 SGHRS and CDR2 YFSETQ. This CDR3 comprises 16 residues. The trim removed 0 bases at V and 5 bases at J, leaving 5 bases unmatched. This chain's CDR3 is CASSLEIQGNNSPLHF. As DNA, the CDR3 is TGCGCCAGCAGCTTGGAAATACAGGGGAATAATTCACCCCTCCACTTT.

CDR3 amino acids: CASSLDRAYGYTF. The CDR3, as DNA: TGTGCCAGTAGTCTCGACAGGGCCTATGGCTACACCTTC. V and J are TRBV19 and TRBJ1-2, with 7 bases fitting TRBD1. The trim removed 5 bases at V and 4 bases at J, leaving 4 bases unmatched. Germline values: CDR1 LNHDA, CDR2 SQIVND (reference sequence). CDR3 length: 13 residues.

The chain has TRBV11-2 and TRBJ2-5; D gene unclear. This CDR3 contains 14 residues. From germline, CDR1 is SGHAT and CDR2 FQNNGV. V was shortened by 2 bases and J by 8 bases, with 15 bases between the two germline ends. CDR3 in amino acids: CASSLSKNFVTQYF. The CDR3 DNA reads as TGTGCCAGCAGCTTATCGAAAAACTTCGTTACCCAGTACTTC.

The chain carries TRBV3-1 (or the pseudogene TRBV3-2) and TRBJ2-2; D is unclear. The CDR3 sequence is 15 residues long. V was pared by 3 bases and J by 1 base, with 9 bases between. Germline CDR1 is LGHDT and CDR2 is YNNKEL (reference sequence). CDR3 nucleotides: TGTGCCAGCAGCCAGTTGAGCGTGAACACCGGGGAGCTGTTTTTT. Translated: CASSQLSVNTGELFF.

CDR3 protein: CASSLRLAGGRETQYF. The DNA for the CDR3 is TGTGCCAGCAGCCTAAGACTAGCGGGGGGGCGGGAGACCCAGTACTTC. V gene TRBV28 combines with J gene TRBJ2-5, with 14 bases lining up with TRBD2. Germline assignment: CDR1 MDHEN and CDR2 SYDVKM. The CDR3 is 16 residues long. After removal of 6 bases from V and 5 bases from J, the junction contained 8 bases not matched to a gene.

V usage is TRBV5-6 and J usage is TRBJ1-4, with TRBD1 as a possible D gene (5 bases). Germline V gives CDR1 SGHDT, CDR2 YYEEEE. V was clipped by 3 bases and J by 5 bases, with 14 bases between them. This CDR3 is 15 amino acids long. CDR3 coding DNA: TGTGCCAGCAGCTGGAGACAGCTAGAAAATGAAAAACTGTTTTTT. Encoded protein: CASSWRQLENEKLFF.

This clone was seen more than once but under ten times. This chain uses TRBV7-2 with TRBJ2-3, with 7 nucleotides matching TRBD2. The CDR3 length is 17 residues. Germline V gene sequence: CDR1 SGHTA, CDR2 FQGNSA. With V trimmed by 5 bases and J by 2 bases, 13 bases remained unmatched. DNA of the CDR3: TGTGCCAGCAGCCCCTCGGGCAAGCGGGGACTCACAGATACGCAGTATTTT. As protein: CASSPSGKRGLTDTQYF.

This clone was seen only a few times. The J gene is TRBJ1-2, the V gene TRBV30; 9 bases map to TRBD1. The germline V gene has CDR1 GTSNPN and CDR2 SVGIG (reference sequence). CDR3 length equals 17 residues. V gave up 2 bases and J gave up 1 base; unmatched junction bases: 11. The CDR3 DNA reads TGTGCCTGGAGTCTCATCCACCCGGGACAGGGTAACTATGGCTACACCTTC. Translated: CAWSLIHPGQGNYGYTF. The full variable domain, with the rest looked up from reference TRBV30 and TRBJ1-2, is SQTIHQWPATLVQPVGSPLSLECTVEGTSNPNLYWYRQAAGRGLQLLFYSVGIGQISSEVPQNLSASRPQDRQFILSSKKLLLSDSGFYLCAWSLIHPGQGNYGYTFGSGTRLTVV.

This clone occurred a few times. The gene calls are TRBV5-4 and TRBJ1-1, with a tentative D call TRBD1 (5 bases). Germline lookup yields CDR1 SGHNT and CDR2 YYREEE (reference sequence). V was cut by 4 bases and J by 2 bases, with 9 bases left in between. The CDR3 runs to 13 residues. This chain's CDR3 is CASSPDSNTEAFF. The CDR3 DNA follows: TGTGCCAGCAGCCCCGACAGCAACACTGAAGCTTTCTTT.

This clone has just one count. The V gene is TRBV9, the J gene TRBJ1-6; a possible D gene is TRBD1 (6 bases). V lost 0 bases and J 7 bases, leaving 14 bases between the germline ends. The CDR3 spans 16 residues. Germline CDR1 and CDR2: SGDLS and YYNGEE. CDR3 nucleotide sequence: TGTGCCAGCAGCGTAGGACCGGGACACCCAAATTCACCCCTCCACTTT. Protein: CASSVGPGHPNSPLHF.

This chain connects TRBV7-9 to TRBJ2-7; 8 nucleotides agree with TRBD2. The V gene's germline CDR1 is SEHNR and CDR2 FQNEAQ (reference sequence). The CDR3 runs to 16 residues. V lost 5 bases, J lost 4 bases, and 13 bases stayed unmatched. The CDR3 nucleotides are TGTGCCAGCAGCGGCGGGACTAGGCGGTCCGGATACGAGCAGTACTTC. This sequence encodes CASSGGTRRSGYEQYF.

The V gene is TRBV12-3 or TRBV12-4, the J gene TRBJ2-3; unclear D gene. V lost 6 bases to trimming and J lost 6 bases, with 10 bases between them. The CDR3 loop spans 12 amino acids. Here the CDR3 reads CASSYLPDTQYF. The CDR3 DNA follows: TGTGCCAGCAGCTACCTCCCCGATACGCAGTATTTT.

CDR3 coding DNA: TGTGCCAGCAGTGAGCGGGGTGTGACTGAAGCTTTCTTT. This codes for CASSERGVTEAFF. The V gene is TRBV2, the J gene TRBJ1-1; D gene uncertain. The CDR3 has 13 amino acids. V dropped 3 bases and J dropped 5 bases, with 10 bases sitting between them. CDR1 and CDR2 (germline): SNHLY, FYNNEI.

Comment on this clone: The junction shows a germline mismatch at one end, possibly a read error. The V and J genes are TRBV5-4 and TRBJ1-6, with 11 positions matching TRBD1. The germline V gene encodes CDR1 SGHNT and CDR2 YYREEE (reference sequence). This CDR3 has 15 residues. This chain's CDR3 is CASTLDRGHNSPLHF. In DNA, the CDR3 is TGTGCCAGCACCTTGGACAGGGGGCATAATTCACCCCTCCACTTT. Variable domain in full (rest from reference TRBV5-4 and TRBJ1-6): ETGVTQSPTHLIKTRGQQVTLRCSSQSGHNTVSWYQQALGQGPQFIFQYYREEENGRGNFPPRFSGLQFPNYSSELNVNALELDDSALYLCASTLDRGHNSPLHFGNGTRLTVT.

The rearrangement links TRBV19 to TRBJ2-6, with 10 bases matching TRBD1. Per the germline V gene, CDR1 is LNHDA and CDR2 is SQIVND (reference sequence). The CDR3 extends over 19 amino acids. V lost 7 bases to trimming and J lost 5 bases; unmatched junction nucleotides: 17. The CDR3 region is CASTSTARTGGTRANVLTF. DNA for the CDR3: TGTGCCAGTACCTCCACCGCCAGGACAGGGGGAACTAGGGCCAACGTCCTGACTTTC.

The V gene is TRBV30, the J gene TRBJ1-1; 9 bases are shared with TRBD1. The germline V gene has CDR1 GTSNPN and CDR2 SVGIG (reference sequence). This CDR3 has 12 amino acids. V lost 3 bases to trimming and J lost 6 bases; unmatched junction nucleotides: 2. This chain's CDR3 is CAWSWDRAEAFF. CDR3 sequence (DNA): TGTGCCTGGAGCTGGGACAGGGCTGAAGCTTTCTTT.

The chain has TRBV6-4 and TRBJ2-2; 7 bases align to TRBD1. This CDR3 spans 13 amino acids. V was pared by 6 bases and J by 10 bases, with 8 bases of the junction left unmatched. Germline V gene data show CDR1 as MRHNA and CDR2 as SNTAGT. The CDR3 nucleotides are TGTGCCAGCAGCGTGGACAGGTCAGAGGAGCTGTTTTTT. Amino acid sequence: CASSVDRSEELFF.

This chain uses TRBV5-8 with TRBJ2-2; a weak D match, TRBD2 (5 bases). Germline CDR1 reads SGHTS; CDR2 reads YDEGEE. CDR3 length: 16 residues. Trimming stripped 0 bases from V and 0 bases from J, with 9 bases between. Written as DNA, the CDR3 is TGTGCCAGCAGCTTGGTTCGGGGTTCGAACACCGGGGAGCTGTTTTTT. Translated, it gives CASSLVRGSNTGELFF.

The chain is built from TRBV10-3 and TRBJ1-5; no firm D call. The V end was cut by 8 bases, the J end by 7 bases, with 15 bases between. Looked up from germline, CDR1 is ENHRY and CDR2 is SYGVKD. This CDR3 region has 13 residues. The CDR3 protein is CAIAVDTGQPQHF. The CDR3, as DNA: TGTGCCATCGCGGTTGATACGGGACAGCCCCAGCATTTT.

The rearrangement uses TRBV11-3 and TRBJ2-7; D is perhaps TRBD2 (6 bases). The CDR3 sequence is 15 residues long. V was trimmed by 5 bases and J by 2 bases, leaving 16 bases between them. Per the germline V gene, CDR1 is SGHNT and CDR2 is YENEEA. Written as DNA, the CDR3 is TGTGCCAGCAGCAAGGGACTGGATGGCCCCTACGAGCAGTACTTC. This encodes CASSKGLDGPYEQYF. The full variable domain, rest sourced from reference TRBV11-3 and TRBJ2-7, is EAGVVQSPRYKIIEKKQPVAFWCNPISGHNTLYWYLQNLGQGPELLIRYENEEAVDDSQLPKDRFSAERLKGVDSTLKIQPAELGDSAVYLCASSKGLDGPYEQYFGPGTRLTVT.

This clone appeared once. The chain joins TRBV18 to TRBJ2-7, with TRBD2 matching 7 bases. CDR3 length: 16 amino acids. Germline V gives CDR1 KGHSH, CDR2 LQKENI. Trimming removed 3 bases from V and 2 bases from J; junction bases left unmatched: 10. The CDR3 nucleotides read TGTGCCAGCTCACCCACTGCTCTAGCGGCCACCTACGAGCAGTACTTC. It codes for CASSPTALAATYEQYF.

This chain connects TRBV11-2 to TRBJ1-2; D might be TRBD1 (6 bases). Between the trimmed V and J ends, which lost 1 base and 8 bases, there was a span of 14 bases. Looked up from germline, CDR1 is SGHAT and CDR2 is FQNNGV. The CDR3 extends over 14 amino acids. Here the CDR3 DNA reads TGTGCCAGCAGCTTAGGAGTGGGACATGACGGCTACACCTTC. This gives the protein CASSLGVGHDGYTF. The full variable domain, in which reference TRBV11-2 and TRBJ1-2 provide the parts outside the CDR3, is EAGVAQSPRYKIIEKRQSVAFWCNPISGHATLYWYQQILGQGPKLLIQFQNNGVVDDSQLPKDRFSAERLKGVDSTLKIQPAKLEDSAVYLCASSLGVGHDGYTFGSGTRLTVV.

The CDR3 coding sequence is TGTGCCAGCAGCTTAGATGGTACAGGGGTAAGGCAGTTCTTC. It specifies CASSLDGTGVRQFF. The J gene is TRBJ2-1, the V gene TRBV11-3; the match to TRBD1 covers 7 bases. Trimming at V came to 0 bases and at J to 12 bases, leaving 8 bases not matched to a gene. The CDR3 runs to 14 residues. Germline V gives CDR1 SGHNT, CDR2 YENEEA.

The rearrangement joins TRBV19 to TRBJ1-5; D gene ambiguous. CDR3 size: 13 residues. Germline V lookup: CDR1 LNHDA, CDR2 SQIVND (reference sequence). Trimming left V 3 bases short and J 2 bases short, with 5 bases between. The CDR3 loop is CASSIEGNQPQHF. The CDR3 bases are TGTGCCAGTAGTATTGAGGGCAATCAGCCCCAGCATTTT.

The chain employs TRBV15 and TRBJ1-5; D unclear. Germline lookup yields CDR1 LNHNV and CDR2 YYDKDF (reference sequence). The CDR3 contains 15 residues. Trimming removed 1 base at V and 6 bases at J, with 13 bases between. The CDR3 region has the DNA TGTGCCACCAGCAGAGTTGAGGGTATTATTCAGCCCCAGCATTTT. Residues: CATSRVEGIIQPQHF.

This sequence joins TRBV7-6 and TRBJ2-3; 12 bases map to TRBD2. In germline, CDR1 is SGHVS, CDR2 FNYEAQ. Trimming took 2 bases from V and 4 from J; bases not matched to a gene: 7. CDR3 length: 17 residues. This CDR3 is CASSLSASGGAADTQYF. DNA of the CDR3: TGTGCCAGCAGCTTATCGGCTAGCGGGGGGGCGGCAGATACGCAGTATTTT.

V gene TRBV2 combines with J gene TRBJ2-1; the match to TRBD2 covers 7 bases. In germline, CDR1 is SNHLY, CDR2 FYNNEI. Trimming at V came to 4 bases and at J to 7 bases, leaving 10 bases not matched to a gene. CDR3 size: 15 residues. The CDR3 is CASSVLRGTRNEQFF. The CDR3 DNA reads as TGTGCCAGCAGTGTTTTGCGGGGGACGAGGAATGAGCAGTTCTTC.